One sample yielded the 25 T cell receptor beta chains listed below, sequenced in a study of blood T cell repertoires in COVID-19. The protocol was immunoSEQ multiplex PCR, while the TCRdb copy is restricted to in-frame clones and leaves out a portion. The table has 20,000 to 25,000 clones, about 78% seen once; the top ten hold 9.5% to 15%. The sample comprised peripheral blood. The origin of the receptors is a man aged 55 to 70 with active COVID-19.

Turning to this clone: At one end, the junction sequence differs from germline, possibly due to a read error. The CDR3 is CASSLAGGPYNEQFF. For the CDR3, the DNA is TGTGCCAGCAGCCTAGCGGGAGGCCCCTACAATGAGCAGTTCTTC. The chain has TRBV7-2 and TRBJ2-1; TRBD2 agrees at 11 bases. The CDR3 sequence is 15 residues long. Germline loops: CDR1 SGHTA, CDR2 FQGNSA.

This chain connects TRBV18 to TRBJ2-1; 7 bases are a match to TRBD2. Germline V CDR1 and CDR2: KGHSH, LQKENI. There are 14 residues in the CDR3. J lost 10 bases, V lost 4 bases, and 10 bases had no gene match. The CDR3 bases are TGTGCCAGCTCACGGACTAGGGACCTCTTGGAGCAGTTCTTC. It specifies CASSRTRDLLEQFF. Drawing the rest from reference TRBV18 and TRBJ2-1, the complete variable domain is NAGVMQNPRHLVRRRGQEARLRCSPMKGHSHVYWYRQLPEEGLKFMVYLQKENIIDESGMPKERFSAEFPKEGPSILRIQQVVRGDSAAYFCASSRTRDLLEQFFGPGTRLTVL.

This chain joins TRBV5-1 and TRBJ1-4; D might be TRBD1 (5 bases). CDR3 size: 15 residues. Germline CDR1 and CDR2: SGHRS and YFSETQ. V was shortened by 4 bases and J by 0 bases, with 10 bases between the two germline ends. The CDR3 sequence is CASSDTGATNEKLFF. The CDR3 bases are TGCGCCAGCAGCGATACAGGAGCAACTAATGAAAAACTGTTTTTT.

The table lists this clone with a count of one. This chain uses TRBV5-1 with TRBJ2-3; TRBD2 matches 7 bases. Trimming removed 8 bases from V and 3 bases from J; junction bases left unmatched: 15. Germline loops: CDR1 SGHRS, CDR2 YFSETQ. The CDR3 contains 16 residues. The CDR3 DNA follows: TGCGCCAGAAGCCCCGTGGGGGGGAATTCGACAGATACGCAGTATTTT. Encoded protein: CARSPVGGNSTDTQYF.

This clone was detected once. The gene calls are TRBV7-2 and TRBJ2-2; tentatively, D is TRBD1 (5 bases). The CDR3 has 14 amino acids. V lost 1 base and J 7 bases, leaving 10 bases between the germline ends. The germline V gene encodes CDR1 SGHTA and CDR2 FQGNSA. The CDR3 nucleotides read TGTGCCAGCAGCTTAGTTTCAGGGTTCGGGGAGCTGTTTTTT. This sequence encodes CASSLVSGFGELFF.

This clone has a handful of counts. The chain has TRBV6-1 and TRBJ2-3; 8 nucleotides match TRBD1. Unmatched junction bases numbered 5, after V lost 2 bases and J lost 4 bases. This CDR3 has 15 residues. Germline V gene lookup returns CDR1 MNHNS and CDR2 SASEGT. Here the CDR3 reads CASSERAGGADTQYF. In DNA, the CDR3 is TGTGCCAGCAGTGAAAGGGCAGGGGGCGCAGATACGCAGTATTTT.

The chain employs TRBV10-3 and TRBJ2-5, with D hard to call. The germline V gene has CDR1 ENHRY and CDR2 SYGVKD. The CDR3 is 13 residues long. V was cut by 2 bases and J by 5 bases, with 9 bases left in between. The CDR3 protein is CAISETARETQYF. The DNA of the CDR3 is TGTGCCATCAGTGAGACCGCTAGGGAGACCCAGTACTTC.

V and J are TRBV18 and TRBJ2-3; the D gene is possibly TRBD2 (5 bases). Trimming stripped 2 bases from V and 4 bases from J, with 16 bases between. CDR3 length: 16 amino acids. Germline values: CDR1 KGHSH, CDR2 LQKENI. As DNA, the CDR3 is TGTGCCAGCTCACCAGCGGGCCCCGCCGCGGCAGATACGCAGTATTTT. Residues: CASSPAGPAAADTQYF.

This clone appeared a single time. This sequence joins TRBV30 and TRBJ1-5, with 8 bases aligning to TRBD1. Germline-derived CDR1 and CDR2 are GTSNPN and SVGIG (reference sequence). Germline trimming cut 5 bases from V and 7 bases from J; bases unmatched to any gene: 13. CDR3 length equals 15 residues. CDR3 bases: TGTGCCTGGGGACAGGGTTCGGGAGATGGGCAGCCCCAGCATTTT. This codes for CAWGQGSGDGQPQHF. Supplemented by reference TRBV30 and TRBJ1-5, the full variable domain reads SQTIHQWPATLVQPVGSPLSLECTVEGTSNPNLYWYRQAAGRGLQLLFYSVGIGQISSEVPQNLSASRPQDRQFILSSKKLLLSDSGFYLCAWGQGSGDGQPQHFGDGTRLSIL.

This clone has a single count. V gene TRBV28 combines with J gene TRBJ1-1; D perhaps matches TRBD1 (6 bases). Deletions cut 3 bases from V and 0 bases from J, with 8 bases between. Germline V lookup: CDR1 MDHEN, CDR2 SYDVKM. This CDR3 is built from 14 residues. CDR3 in amino acids: CASSLTGMNTEAFF. CDR3 in DNA: TGTGCCAGCAGTTTGACAGGCATGAACACTGAAGCTTTCTTT.

The rearrangement links TRBV2 to TRBJ1-1, with D unresolved. Germline V gene data show CDR1 as SNHLY and CDR2 as FYNNEI. There are 11 residues in the CDR3. The V and J ends lost 8 bases and 2 bases respectively, with 6 bases between them. For the CDR3, the DNA is TGTGCCAGCGGAGGTAACACTGAAGCTTTCTTT. It codes for CASGGNTEAFF.

The chain has TRBV19 and TRBJ2-5; D might be TRBD2 (6 bases). Germline assignment: CDR1 LNHDA and CDR2 SQIVND (reference sequence). The CDR3 loop spans 15 amino acids. V was trimmed by 6 bases and J by 5 bases, leaving 19 bases between them. The CDR3 DNA sequence: TGTGCCAGTAGCCCCTTTGGGGAGGCGGTGGAGACCCAGTACTTC. Translated, it gives CASSPFGEAVETQYF.

The rearrangement joins TRBV19 to TRBJ2-1, with a tentative D call TRBD2 (6 bases). The CDR3 runs to 15 residues. The germline gives CDR1 LNHDA, CDR2 SQIVND (reference sequence). Trimming took 0 bases from V and 9 from J, leaving 15 bases between them. The CDR3: CASSIDAGGIREQFF. Here the CDR3 DNA reads TGTGCCAGTAGTATAGATGCCGGCGGGATCCGTGAGCAGTTCTTC.

The chain joins TRBV9 to TRBJ2-7, with 8 bases that match TRBD1. The germline CDR1 and CDR2 sequences are SGDLS and YYNGEE. The CDR3 contains 18 residues. V lost 0 bases, J lost 2 bases, and 13 bases stayed unmatched. The CDR3, as DNA: TGTGCCAGCAGCGTAGATGGGACAGGTTCCTCTTTCCCCTACGAGCAGTACTTC. As protein: CASSVDGTGSSFPYEQYF.

DNA of the CDR3: TGTGCCAGCAGCAATCTGCGGTCGGAGCAGTACTTC. It specifies CASSNLRSEQYF. The V gene is TRBV9, the J gene TRBJ2-7, with no clear D. The ends were cut back, 4 bases at V and 7 bases at J, with 12 bases in the middle. Germline loops: CDR1 SGDLS, CDR2 YYNGEE. This CDR3 spans 12 amino acids. The full variable domain, its missing parts supplied by reference TRBV9 and TRBJ2-7, is DSGVTQTPKHLITATGQRVTLRCSPRSGDLSVYWYQQSLDQGLQFLIQYYNGEERAKGNILERFSAQQFPDLHSELNLSSLELGDSALYFCASSNLRSEQYFGPGTRLTVT.

The table lists this clone with a few counts. The identical CDR3 is also encoded by other nucleotide sequences in the sample. This chain joins TRBV30 and TRBJ2-3; TRBD2 aligns across 11 bases. Looked up from germline, CDR1 is GTSNPN and CDR2 is SVGIG (reference sequence). V shed 2 bases and J 3 bases; nucleotides not matched to a gene: 1. This CDR3 has 14 residues. The CDR3 DNA is TGTGCCTGGAGTTGGACTAGCGGGACAGATACGCAGTATTTT. This sequence encodes CAWSWTSGTDTQYF.

The chain has TRBV6-2 or TRBV6-3 and TRBJ2-3, with 13 bases fitting TRBD2. The length of the CDR3 is 15 residues. The germline V gene encodes CDR1 MNHEY and CDR2 SVGEGT. The J segment lost 4 bases and the V segment lost 5 bases, leaving 3 bases of the junction unmatched. CDR3 sequence reads: CASSPLAGGADTQYF. Here the CDR3 DNA reads TGTGCCAGCAGTCCACTAGCGGGAGGGGCAGATACGCAGTATTTT.

The count of this clone is one. This chain joins TRBV7-9 and TRBJ2-1; 8 nucleotides match TRBD2. CDR1 and CDR2 from the germline V gene are SEHNR and FQNEAQ (reference sequence). The CDR3 is 16 amino acids. V lost 1 base to trimming and J lost 7 bases; unmatched junction nucleotides: 9. CDR3 nucleotide sequence: TGTGCCAGCAGCTTAGTAGGGACTAGTCTTTTGAATGAGCAGTTCTTC. This translates into CASSLVGTSLLNEQFF.

CDR3 coding DNA: TGTGCCAGCAGTTCCCCTAACGTGCTGGCGGGAGGAAGCACAGATACGCAGTATTTT. It specifies CASSSPNVLAGGSTDTQYF. This chain joins TRBV28 and TRBJ2-3, with TRBD2 matching over 8 bases. After removal of 4 bases from V and 0 bases from J, the junction contained 15 bases not matched to a gene. The CDR3 length is 19 residues. Germline-derived CDR1 and CDR2 are MDHEN and SYDVKM. Looking up the rest from reference TRBV28 and TRBJ2-3 gives the full variable domain: DVKVTQSSRYLVKRTGEKVFLECVQDMDHENMFWYRQDPGLGLRLIYFSYDVKMKEKGDIPEGYSVSREKKERFSLILESASTNQTSMYLCASSSPNVLAGGSTDTQYFGPGTRLTVL.

This clone was found once. This chain joins TRBV7-2 and TRBJ1-1; 7 positions match TRBD1. CDR1 and CDR2 (germline): SGHTA, FQGNSA. Trimming at V came to 6 bases and at J to 2 bases, leaving 9 bases not matched to a gene. This CDR3 has 15 residues. CDR3 nucleotide sequence: TGTGCCAGCAGAAACAGGGGTTCTCGAAACACTGAAGCTTTCTTT. Translating gives CASRNRGSRNTEAFF.

The genes are TRBV7-9 and TRBJ2-3, with TRBD2 identical over 7 bases. This CDR3 is 15 amino acids long. CDR1 and CDR2 (germline): SEHNR, FQNEAQ (reference sequence). V gave up 2 bases and J gave up 1 base; unmatched junction bases: 3. CDR3 sequence: CASSLSGVGTDTQYF. CDR3 bases: TGTGCCAGCAGCTTAAGCGGGGTGGGCACAGATACGCAGTATTTT. Variable domain in full (rest from reference TRBV7-9 and TRBJ2-3): DTGVSQNPRHKITKRGQNVTFRCDPISEHNRLYWYRQTLGQGPEFLTYFQNEAQLEKSRLLSDRFSAERPKGSFSTLEIQRTEQGDSAMYLCASSLSGVGTDTQYFGPGTRLTVL.

The V gene is TRBV5-4, the J gene TRBJ2-1, with TRBD2 matching 9 bases. The CDR3 spans 16 residues. With V trimmed by 1 base and J by 5 bases, 7 bases remained unmatched. CDR1 and CDR2 (germline): SGHNT, YYREEE (reference sequence). The CDR3 reads CASSLIAGGPHNEQFF. CDR3 DNA: TGTGCCAGCAGCTTGATCGCGGGAGGGCCCCACAATGAGCAGTTCTTC.

V usage is TRBV6-4 and J usage is TRBJ2-2; 10 nucleotides align to TRBD1. Unmatched junction bases numbered 3, after V lost 6 bases and J lost 5 bases. The CDR3 runs 14 residues. Germline assignment: CDR1 MRHNA and CDR2 SNTAGT. In DNA form, the CDR3 reads TGTGCCAGCAGAGGGACAGGGGAAACCGGGGAGCTGTTTTTT. Translation gives CASRGTGETGELFF.

This clone was detected only a few times. The rearrangement links TRBV4-3 to TRBJ2-1; 8 bases match TRBD1. V shed 0 bases, J shed 4 bases, and the junction held 8 bases outside the gene matches. Germline CDR1 LGHNA, CDR2 YSLEER. The CDR3 sequence is 17 residues long. CDR3 protein: CASSQDRETGVYNEQFF. CDR3 in DNA: TGCGCCAGCAGCCAAGATCGGGAGACAGGGGTTTACAATGAGCAGTTCTTC.

The chain links TRBV7-9 to TRBJ2-1; maybe TRBD2 (6 bases). The CDR3 totals 11 residues. The V gene's germline CDR1 is SEHNR and CDR2 FQNEAQ (reference sequence). Trimming stripped 11 bases from V and 8 bases from J, with 13 bases between. The DNA of the CDR3 is TGTGCCGCAATTCGGAGGGATGAGCAGTTCTTC. It translates to CAAIRRDEQFF.